This T cell receptor (beta chain) was identified during a study of neurological immune-mediated disorders. Study-level results: The multiple sclerosis repertoire cluster showed no association with any clinical or MRI feature. The authors stated that larger cohorts are needed. The greatest TCR clonal expansion occurred in HTLV-1-associated myelopathy and the least in multiple sclerosis, which fell below healthy controls.

Synthesis of cDNA used 5'RACE (with 10-nucleotide random UMIs). Sequencing runs each generated in excess of 160 million TCR-beta sequences derived from 15-18 subjects. Using its own MiXCR run on the 5' RACE reads, TCRdb lists one record per CDR3 protein. The profile shows about 120,000 distinct CDR3 sequences, roughly 3.2% of them singletons. This clonotype has a count of ten or more. Its antigen is currently unknown. The CDR3 spans 15 residues. Germline V CDR1 and CDR2: SGHNT, YYREEE (reference sequence). V shed 4 bases and J 5 bases; nucleotides not matched to a gene: 12. The genes are TRBV5-4 and TRBJ2-7; TRBD2 agrees at 7 bases. Sequences were obtained from PBMCs. This clonotype originated in a woman younger than 45 with multiple sclerosis. The CDR3, as DNA: TGTGCCAGCAGCGCGTGGGGGGGTCAGGGAGACGAGCAGTACTTC. Translating it yields CASSAWGGQGDEQYF.